Listed here is a single TCR beta chain. The data derive from a study of CD8+CD57+ T cells in acquired aplastic anemia. V dropped 3 bases and J dropped 5; count of bases not matched to a gene: 6. Germline CDR1 and CDR2: SNHLY and FYNNEI. The length of the CDR3 is 14 residues. Whoever was chosen for sequencing had shown CD8+CD57+ cell expansion by flow cytometry. Genomic DNA was employed as the template in profiling TCR beta VDJ and CDR3. TCRdb re-derived calls from the reads in MiXCR, one entry per CDR3 protein. This repertoire shows approximately 300,000 distinct CDR3 sequences, approximately 60% found once; its top ten account for under 1.5%.

The sample was sorted CD4+, CD8+, or CD8+CD57+ T cells (not recorded which) from PBMCs. The chain employs TRBV2 and TRBJ1-2; TRBD1 matches at 7 bases. This sequence was found in a human donor with aplastic anemia. The CDR3 loop is CASSDHNRGYGYTF. CDR3 nucleotide sequence: TGTGCCAGCAGTGACCATAACAGGGGATATGGCTACACCTTC.